The rows below give T cell receptor beta chains drawn from one sample of a study of CD8 T cells in Susac syndrome. A single record per CDR3 protein comes from TCRdb applying MiXCR to the immunoSEQ multiplex PCR reads. The table records tens of thousands of distinct CDR3 sequences, 96% of them present only once. The sequencing sample was made of CD4+ T cells from PBMCs. Source of these receptors: a human donor with multiple sclerosis. CDR3s include the opening cysteine and the closing phenylalanine or tryptophan. A D gene is named only where the DNA matches it firmly. Expanded clones get a size class; other rows say once, few or many, or leave the size out.

size: NA
J: TRBJ2-1
D: NA
V: TRBV5-1
DNA: TGCGCCAGTCAACAGGCAAACGGTGCAATAAATGAGCAGTTCTTC
CDR3: CASQQANGAINEQFF

size: NA
J: TRBJ1-5
D: NA
V: TRBV5-6
DNA: TGTGCCAGCATCCGGGGCCAGGCCACATATTATCAGCCCCAGCATTTT
CDR3: CASIRGQATYYQPQHF

size: NA
J: TRBJ1-2
D: NA
V: TRBV29-1
DNA: TGCAGCGTTGACGGGGGGAAGGACTACACCTTC
CDR3: CSVDGGKDYTF

size: NA
J: TRBJ1-1
D: NA
V: TRBV3-1
DNA: TGTGCCAGCAGCCGACGGGGGAGGGCCCCTGAAGCTTTCTTT
CDR3: CASSRRGRAPEAFF

size: NA
J: TRBJ1-5
D: NA
V: TRBV19
DNA: TGTGCCAGTAGTCCCCTCGGAGGGGCAGGTCAGCCCCAGCATTTT
CDR3: CASSPLGGAGQPQHF

size: NA
J: TRBJ2-5
D: TRBD2
V: TRBV4-1
DNA: TGCGCCAGCAGCCAACTGGGACTAGCGGGTTTACAAGGGGAGACCCAGTACTTC
CDR3: CASSQLGLAGLQGETQYF

size: NA
J: TRBJ2-1
D: NA
V: TRBV5-1
DNA: TGCGCCAGCAGCTTGGCCGCTGTCATCTCCTACAATGAGCAGTTCTTC
CDR3: CASSLAAVISYNEQFF

size: NA
J: TRBJ2-7
D: TRBD1
V: TRBV28
DNA: TGTGCCAGCACCCCCCAGGGACAGAGTTTATTCTACGAGCAGTACTTC
CDR3: CASTPQGQSLFYEQYF

size: NA
J: TRBJ2-5
D: TRBD2
V: TRBV29-1
DNA: TGCAGCGTCCCGGGGGGTATGGGTCTGGAGACCCAGTACTTC
CDR3: CSVPGGMGLETQYF

size: NA
J: TRBJ2-3
D: NA
V: TRBV20-1
DNA: TGCAGTGCTAGAGGGGGGGGCCTGGGAGATACGCAGTATTTT
CDR3: CSARGGGLGDTQYF

size: NA
J: TRBJ2-7
D: NA
V: TRBV12-3/TRBV12-4
DNA: TGTGCCAGCAGTCCACGGGACTCCCTAAATTACGAGCAGTACTTC
CDR3: CASSPRDSLNYEQYF

size: NA
J: TRBJ2-5
D: TRBD2
V: TRBV4-1
DNA: TGCGCCAGCAGCCAAGGGGCAGCGGGGGCCGGGATAGAGACCCAGTACTTC
CDR3: CASSQGAAGAGIETQYF

size: NA
J: TRBJ2-5
D: TRBD2
V: TRBV6-1
DNA: TGTGCCAGCAGTGAAGTAGGCGGGGGCCAAGAGACCCAGTACTTC
CDR3: CASSEVGGGQETQYF

size: NA
J: TRBJ2-1
D: NA
V: TRBV10-3
DNA: TGTGCCATCAGTGGGGACAAAAACAATGAGCAGTTCTTC
CDR3: CAISGDKNNEQFF

size: NA
J: TRBJ2-1
D: NA
V: TRBV24-1
DNA: TGTGCCACCAGTGATTTCGCGAGGAATGAGCAGTTCTTC
CDR3: CATSDFARNEQFF

size: NA
J: TRBJ1-6
D: NA
V: TRBV30
DNA: TGTGCCGGGGACGGGGTAGCCTATAATTCACCCCTCCACTTT
CDR3: CAGDGVAYNSPLHF

size: NA
J: TRBJ2-3
D: NA
V: TRBV4-2
DNA: TGTGCCAGCAGCCAAGCTGATTCGGTGACAGGCCCAGATACGCAGTATTTT
CDR3: CASSQADSVTGPDTQYF

size: NA
J: TRBJ2-3
D: TRBD2
V: TRBV3-1
DNA: TGTGCCAGCAGCCCGCGGGGGGGCGGAACAGATACGCAGTATTTT
CDR3: CASSPRGGGTDTQYF

size: NA
J: TRBJ1-6
D: NA
V: TRBV7-8
DNA: TGTGCCAGCAGCTTAGCTCGGGCAGTCTATAATTCACCCCTCCACTTT
CDR3: CASSLARAVYNSPLHF

size: NA
J: TRBJ2-7
D: TRBD1
V: TRBV27
DNA: TGTGCCAGCAAAGCACAGGGGGCTCGGGACGAGCAGTACTTC
CDR3: CASKAQGARDEQYF

size: NA
J: TRBJ2-5
D: NA
V: TRBV6-5
DNA: TGTGCCAGCAGTTACGGGATGGGGGGGCGAATGGAGACCCAGTACTTC
CDR3: CASSYGMGGRMETQYF

size: NA
J: TRBJ2-1
D: TRBD2
V: TRBV20-1
DNA: TGCAGTGCTACGGCTAGCGGGGGGTCCTACAATGAGCAGTTCTTC
CDR3: CSATASGGSYNEQFF

size: NA
J: TRBJ1-1
D: TRBD1
V: TRBV2
DNA: TGTGCCAGCAGTCCTCGGACAGGGAGAATGAACACTGAAGCTTTCTTT
CDR3: CASSPRTGRMNTEAFF

size: NA
J: TRBJ2-5
D: TRBD1
V: TRBV11-3
DNA: TGTGCCAGCAGCTCACAGGACAGGGGCAGGGGAGAGACCCAGTACTTC
CDR3: CASSSQDRGRGETQYF

size: NA
J: TRBJ2-6
D: NA
V: TRBV6-1
DNA: TGTGCCAGCCGATTGGCCTTCGGGGGCGTCTCTGGGGCCAACGTCCTGACTTTC
CDR3: CASRLAFGGVSGANVLTF

size: NA
J: TRBJ2-7
D: NA
V: TRBV5-1
DNA: TGCGCCAGCAGCTTGACAGGGGGAGGGACCTACGAGCAGTACTTC
CDR3: CASSLTGGGTYEQYF

size: NA
J: TRBJ2-5
D: NA
V: TRBV5-1
DNA: TGCGCCAGCAGCCACCCCGCCCGGGTGGGGCAAGAGACCCAGTACTTC
CDR3: CASSHPARVGQETQYF

size: once
J: TRBJ2-5
D: NA
V: TRBV5-4
DNA: TGTGCCAGCAGCCTCCGGCCACAAAGGGAAGAGACCCAGTACTTC
CDR3: CASSLRPQREETQYF

size: NA
J: TRBJ1-6
D: NA
V: TRBV30
DNA: TGTGCCTGGAGTGAACAGGGCTCCCCACCCCTCCACTTT
CDR3: CAWSEQGSPPLHF

size: NA
J: TRBJ2-2
D: NA
V: TRBV12-3/TRBV12-4
DNA: TGTGCCAGCAAAATCAAGTCGGGGGACCTTGGGACCGGGGAGCTGTTTTTT
CDR3: CASKIKSGDLGTGELFF

size: NA
J: TRBJ1-3
D: NA
V: TRBV29-1
DNA: TGCAGCGTTCGGCACAACTCTGGAAACACCATATATTTT
CDR3: CSVRHNSGNTIYF

size: NA
J: TRBJ2-1
D: TRBD2
V: TRBV4-1
DNA: TGCGCCAGCAGCCAAGGGACTAGCGGGGGGGCGGGTTACAATGAGCAGTTCTTC
CDR3: CASSQGTSGGAGYNEQFF

size: NA
J: TRBJ1-4
D: TRBD1
V: TRBV5-1
DNA: TGCGCCAGCAGCAGGGGGACAGGAGGTGAAAAACTGTTTTTT
CDR3: CASSRGTGGEKLFF

size: NA
J: TRBJ1-2
D: NA
V: TRBV5-1
DNA: TGCGCCAGCAGCCAAGATAACTATGGCTACACCTTC
CDR3: CASSQDNYGYTF

size: NA
J: TRBJ2-7
D: NA
V: TRBV4-2
DNA: TGTGCCAGCAGCCCTCGACTAAAACGCGAGCAGTACTTC
CDR3: CASSPRLKREQYF

size: NA
J: TRBJ1-1
D: TRBD1
V: TRBV19
DNA: TGTGCCAGTAATAACAGGGGAGACGACACTGAAGCTTTCTTT
CDR3: CASNNRGDDTEAFF

size: NA
J: TRBJ1-6
D: NA
V: TRBV3-1
DNA: TGTGCCAGCAGCCAAGATGGAGGTTCACCCCTCCACTTT
CDR3: CASSQDGGSPLHF

size: NA
J: TRBJ2-2
D: TRBD1
V: TRBV12-3/TRBV12-4
DNA: TGTGCCAGCAACAGGGGACAGGGGTACAACACCGGGGAGCTGTTTTTT
CDR3: CASNRGQGYNTGELFF

size: NA
J: TRBJ2-3
D: TRBD1
V: TRBV7-8
DNA: TGTGCCAGCAGCTTAGGGGGACAGGGAGGCTATACGCAGTATTTT
CDR3: CASSLGGQGGYTQYF

size: NA
J: TRBJ1-4
D: NA
V: TRBV28
DNA: TGTGCCAGCGAATCGTCTGAAAAACTGTTTTTT
CDR3: CASESSEKLFF

size: NA
J: TRBJ2-1
D: TRBD2
V: TRBV2
DNA: TGTGCCAGCAGTGAAGCGCTTCTGGGACTAGCGGGGGTCAACAATGAGCAGTTCTTC
CDR3: CASSEALLGLAGVNNEQFF

size: NA
J: TRBJ2-3
D: NA
V: TRBV20-1
DNA: TGCAGTGCTAGAGTCCCAGCGCGGGCGGGGGATACGCAGTATTTT
CDR3: CSARVPARAGDTQYF

size: NA
J: TRBJ1-6
D: NA
V: TRBV7-8
DNA: TGTGCCAGCAGCTTAGCGACACTTTCACCCCTCCACTTT
CDR3: CASSLATLSPLHF

size: NA
J: TRBJ2-7
D: NA
V: TRBV11-1
DNA: TGTGCCAGCAGCTTAGGTAACGAGCAGTACTTC
CDR3: CASSLGNEQYF

size: NA
J: TRBJ2-1
D: TRBD1
V: TRBV3-1
DNA: TGTGCCAGCAGCCCCCGGGACAGGGGGCTCAATGAGCAGTTCTTC
CDR3: CASSPRDRGLNEQFF

size: NA
J: TRBJ2-7
D: TRBD1
V: TRBV7-2
DNA: TGTGCCAGCAGCTTAGCGTCGGACAGGGCCTACGAGCAGTACTTC
CDR3: CASSLASDRAYEQYF

size: NA
J: TRBJ1-1
D: NA
V: TRBV29-1
DNA: TGCAGCGTTGGGCAGGGAACCACTGAAGCTTTCTTT
CDR3: CSVGQGTTEAFF

size: once
J: TRBJ2-5
D: TRBD1
V: TRBV29-1
DNA: TGCAGCGCCAGACAGGGTAAAGAGACCCAGTACTTC
CDR3: CSARQGKETQYF

size: NA
J: TRBJ2-5
D: NA
V: TRBV20-1
DNA: TGCAGTGCTAGACCCCCACGGGGCCAGTACTTC
CDR3: CSARPPRGQYF

size: NA
J: TRBJ1-5
D: TRBD1
V: TRBV7-8
DNA: TGTGCCAGCAGCGGACGGACAGGGGATCAGCCCCAGCATTTT
CDR3: CASSGRTGDQPQHF

size: NA
J: TRBJ2-1
D: NA
V: TRBV7-8
DNA: TGTGCCAGTAGCTTAGGTTCTCGGGCGTCCTACAATGAGCAGTTCTTC
CDR3: CASSLGSRASYNEQFF

size: NA
J: TRBJ2-5
D: NA
V: TRBV5-1
DNA: TGCGCCAGCAGCCAATACAGTAGCACACAAGAGACCCAGTACTTC
CDR3: CASSQYSSTQETQYF

size: NA
J: TRBJ1-1
D: NA
V: TRBV29-1
DNA: TGCAGCGTAGAGAGGGTCAGGATGAACACTGAAGCTTTCTTT
CDR3: CSVERVRMNTEAFF

size: few
J: TRBJ1-5
D: NA
V: TRBV12-3/TRBV12-4
DNA: TGTGCCAGCAGTTTGGATAGCAATCAGCCCCAGCATTTT
CDR3: CASSLDSNQPQHF

size: NA
J: TRBJ2-1
D: TRBD2
V: TRBV6-2/TRBV6-3
DNA: TGTGCCAGCAGTGATCTACTAGCGGGGGAATACAATGAGCAGTTCTTC
CDR3: CASSDLLAGEYNEQFF